One and the same sample provided the 14 T cell receptor beta chains below, sequenced in a study of shared clonotypes between healthy human individuals. Terminally differentiated effector memory CD45RA+ cells were left out of the naive CD8 fraction, which was CD45RO-negative and positively selected for CCR7. Clones were read by immunoSEQ multiplex PCR, and TCRdb kept only the in-frame ones, dropping some. Of hundreds of thousands of clones listed, about 91% were seen once; the top ten hold approximately 25%. The specimen was naive CD8+ T cells sorted from blood. These receptor sequences come from a man aged 25 to 40 in good health.

This chain connects TRBV5-4 to TRBJ1-1, with no clear D. V lost 2 bases, J lost 3 bases, and 8 bases lay in between. CDR1 and CDR2 (germline): SGHNT, YYREEE (reference sequence). The CDR3 runs to 13 residues. The CDR3 DNA is TGTGCCAGCAGCTTCCTCGGACACACTGAAGCTTTCTTT. This sequence encodes CASSFLGHTEAFF.

This sequence joins TRBV7-9 and TRBJ2-1; D unclear. Germline V gene lookup returns CDR1 SEHNR and CDR2 FQNEAQ (reference sequence). Trimming pared 5 bases from V and 5 bases from J, leaving 16 bases between. The CDR3 covers 15 residues. Written as DNA, the CDR3 is TGTGCCAGCAGCCTACCGATGAGGCCTAACAATGAGCAGTTCTTC. It encodes CASSLPMRPNNEQFF.

The chain uses TRBV7-2 and TRBJ2-1; no clear D. With 1 base removed from V and 2 bases from J, the gap between germline ends came to 3 bases. Germline V CDR1 and CDR2: SGHTA, FQGNSA. This CDR3 has 13 amino acids. The CDR3 reads CASSLDPYNEQFF. The CDR3 coding sequence is TGTGCCAGCAGCTTAGACCCCTACAATGAGCAGTTCTTC.

The chain couples TRBV28 to TRBJ2-3, with TRBD1 as a possible D gene (6 bases). The CDR3 extends over 12 amino acids. Germline V gene sequence: CDR1 MDHEN, CDR2 SYDVKM. The V end lost 6 bases, the J end lost 5 bases, and 9 bases lay between the germline ends. CDR3: CASSSRGDTQYF. In nucleotides, the CDR3 is TGTGCCAGCAGCTCCAGGGGAGATACGCAGTATTTT.

Here the CDR3 DNA reads TGTGCCAGCAGCTTTTACAGCCTCTACGAGCAGTACTTC. Residues: CASSFYSLYEQYF. The chain joins TRBV11-2 to TRBJ2-7; the D is unclear. This CDR3 is 13 amino acids long. V was trimmed by 3 bases and J by 3 bases, leaving 9 bases between them. Germline V CDR1 and CDR2: SGHAT, FQNNGV.

This clone was detected once. The chain couples TRBV15 to TRBJ2-4; D gene ambiguous. CDR1 is LNHNV, CDR2 YYDKDF, per germline (reference sequence). Trimming removed 2 bases at V and 3 bases at J, with 14 bases between. CDR3 length equals 16 residues. The DNA for the CDR3 is TGTGCCACCAGCAGAACTCTCGAAGAGATCAAAAACATTCAGTACTTC. Translated: CATSRTLEEIKNIQYF.

This sequence joins TRBV5-5 and TRBJ2-7; 16 nucleotides match TRBD2. The V segment lost 4 bases and the J segment 7 bases; nucleotides outside the gene matches: 11. Germline CDR1 is SGHKS and CDR2 is YYEKEE (reference sequence). CDR3 length equals 17 residues. The DNA for the CDR3 is TGTGCCAGCAGCATGAGGGGACTAGCGGGAGGGCCACGGGAGCAGTACTTC. This translates into CASSMRGLAGGPREQYF.

The rearrangement joins TRBV7-8 to TRBJ1-4, with 8 bases matching TRBD1. Germline trimming cut 5 bases from V and 5 bases from J; bases unmatched to any gene: 4. CDR1 and CDR2 from the germline V gene are SGHVS and FQNEAQ. The CDR3 runs 14 residues. As DNA, the CDR3 is TGTGCCAGCAGCCGACAGGGGATGAATGAAAAACTGTTTTTT. Translation gives CASSRQGMNEKLFF.

V is TRBV29-1 and J is TRBJ2-1; 11 bases map to TRBD1. V gave up 6 bases and J gave up 9 bases; unmatched junction bases: 10. This CDR3 contains 14 residues. Germline CDR1 reads SQVTM; CDR2 reads ANQGSEA. The CDR3 reads CSVYTGTGGSEQFF. The CDR3 region has the DNA TGCAGCGTGTACACCGGGACAGGGGGAAGTGAGCAGTTCTTC.

This chain links TRBV28 with TRBJ2-7; weak D call: TRBD1 (6 bases). The CDR3 runs 16 residues. CDR1 and CDR2 from the germline V gene are MDHEN and SYDVKM. V lost 4 bases, J lost 6 bases, and 22 bases lay in between. CDR3 protein: CASSSDGTPGWSEQYF. The CDR3 region has the DNA TGTGCCAGCAGTTCCGATGGGACACCTGGATGGAGCGAGCAGTACTTC.

Worth noting for this clone: Other DNA sequences of this sample code for an identical CDR3. The CDR3 region has the DNA TGTGCCAGCAGCTTAGGGACTAGCGGGTCCTACGAGCAGTACTTC. Amino acids: CASSLGTSGSYEQYF. The chain combines TRBV7-8 with TRBJ2-7; TRBD2 aligns across 11 bases. Unmatched junction bases numbered 0, after V lost 1 base and J lost 1 base. Germline loops: CDR1 SGHVS, CDR2 FQNEAQ. CDR3 length: 15 residues.

The CDR3 DNA follows: TGCGCCAGCAGTCAGGGGGCCGTGCCCACAGATACGCAGTATTTT. Its translation is CASSQGAVPTDTQYF. The chain recombines TRBV10-2 with TRBJ2-3; TRBD1 matches at 8 bases. V was clipped by 5 bases and J by 2 bases; unmatched bases: 6. Germline V CDR1 and CDR2: WSHSY, SAAADI. This CDR3 has 15 residues.

The rearrangement uses TRBV2 and TRBJ2-7; possibly TRBD1 or TRBD2 for D (6 bases each). Germline CDR1 SNHLY, CDR2 FYNNEI. The CDR3 is 13 residues long. The germline V and J ends were trimmed by 6 bases and 3 bases, with 12 bases remaining between them. The CDR3 loop is CASRGGQGYEQYF. The CDR3 DNA reads TGTGCCAGCAGGGGGGGACAAGGCTACGAGCAGTACTTC.

Concerning this clone itself: The identical CDR3 is also encoded by other nucleotide sequences in the sample. The chain has TRBV27 and TRBJ2-7, with D possibly being TRBD2 (5 bases). CDR1 is MNHEY, CDR2 SMNVEV, per germline (reference sequence). Trimming shortened V by 2 bases and J by 2 bases, and 7 bases separated the two germline ends. This CDR3 spans 13 amino acids. The CDR3 loop is CASSLGGTYEQYF. CDR3 nucleotide sequence: TGTGCCAGCAGTTTAGGAGGTACCTACGAGCAGTACTTC.